This T cell receptor beta chain was recorded in a study of CXCR3-negative and CXCR3-positive naive CD8 T cells. Germline V gives CDR1 MDHEN, CDR2 SYDVKM. The CDR3 extends over 16 amino acids. CD45RO-CCR7+CD27+CD95- marked naive CD8+ T cells. Study results and limitations: CXCR3-positive naive cells had TRB CDR3s that were more hydrophobic than CXCR3-negative naive cells had. Naive cells, whether CXCR3-negative or CXCR3-positive, had similar TRBV-TRBJ usage, while memory cells differed.

In regard to this clonotype: The antigen remains undetermined.

UMI-labeled 5' RACE TRB cDNA libraries were prepared from the cells. TCRdb re-called the 5' RACE reads, yielding one record per CDR3 amino acid sequence without DNA. This sample's clone table lists around 150,000 distinct CDR3 sequences. This chain links TRBV28 with TRBJ2-5; the TRBD1 assignment by TCRdb is unverifiable without DNA. Sequencing was done on a sample of naive CXCR3+ CD8+ T cells from blood. The subset denotes: CD45RO-CCR7+CD27+CD95- naive CD8+ T cells expressing CXCR3 (TNR3+). The source is a human donor in good health. Some clones in this sample may be carry-over from other donors' samples. The CDR3 reads CASTPPLRDRAETQYF.